Below, 11 T cell receptor beta chains from the same sample are listed, as sequenced in a study of T cell changes during pregnancy in multiple sclerosis. Some clones are missing from TCRdb's copy, which holds only in-frame ones; the method was immunoSEQ multiplex PCR. The sample lists 93,000 or so clones; approximately 90% were seen once. The input for sequencing was peripheral blood, taken after pregnancy. These receptors were collected from a female donor with multiple sclerosis, enrolled in a pregnancy study.

CDR3 region: CASSSSGTGGVDYGYTF. The CDR3 DNA follows: TGTGCCAGCAGCTCGAGCGGGACAGGGGGCGTAGACTATGGCTACACCTTC. The chain carries TRBV9 and TRBJ1-2; the match to TRBD1 covers 12 bases. There are 17 residues in the CDR3. V dropped 4 bases and J dropped 3; count of bases not matched to a gene: 10. Germline V gene data show CDR1 as SGDLS and CDR2 as YYNGEE. Looking up the rest from reference TRBV9 and TRBJ1-2 gives the full variable domain: DSGVTQTPKHLITATGQRVTLRCSPRSGDLSVYWYQQSLDQGLQFLIQYYNGEERAKGNILERFSAQQFPDLHSELNLSSLELGDSALYFCASSSSGTGGVDYGYTFGSGTRLTVV.

The rearrangement links TRBV6-5 to TRBJ2-1; 8 positions agree with TRBD2. With 4 bases clipped from V and 3 bases from J, the junction kept 5 bases outside the gene matches. Germline-derived CDR1 and CDR2 are MNHEY and SVGAGI. The CDR3 loop spans 15 amino acids. CDR3 protein: CASSSAAGGYNEQFF. CDR3 DNA: TGTGCCAGCAGTTCCGCCGCGGGGGGCTACAATGAGCAGTTCTTC.

This clone was found once. The chain carries TRBV5-1 and TRBJ2-3; 10 bases agree with TRBD1. Trimming took 3 bases from V and 6 from J; bases not matched to a gene: 7. Per germline, CDR1 SGHRS and CDR2 YFSETQ. The CDR3 sequence is 15 residues long. In DNA, the CDR3 is TGCGCCAGCAGCTCCGGACAGGGGGGGTCGGATACGCAGTATTTT. This codes for CASSSGQGGSDTQYF.

The chain has TRBV5-5 and TRBJ1-5; a weak D match, TRBD1 (5 bases). Trimming left V 1 base short and J 2 bases short, with 22 bases between. This CDR3 has 19 residues. The germline gives CDR1 SGHKS, CDR2 YYEKEE (reference sequence). CDR3 loop: CASSLRGAGLANGNQPQHF. CDR3 sequence (DNA): TGTGCCAGCAGCTTGCGCGGGGCAGGGTTAGCGAATGGCAATCAGCCCCAGCATTTT.

V is TRBV6-6 and J is TRBJ1-1; 7 nucleotides line up with TRBD1. There are 14 residues in the CDR3. Looked up from germline, CDR1 is MNHNY and CDR2 is SVGAGI (reference sequence). V lost 7 bases and J lost 4; bases outside the gene matches: 9. CDR3 sequence (DNA): TGTGCCAGCACCCTACAGGGGCGGGTCACTGAAGCTTTCTTT. It encodes CASTLQGRVTEAFF.

The V call is TRBV18, the J call TRBJ2-5; D is perhaps TRBD2 (5 bases). CDR3 length equals 14 residues. CDR1 and CDR2 (germline): KGHSH, LQKENI. V lost 3 bases and J 3 bases, leaving 11 bases between the germline ends. The CDR3 loop is CASSPTGSEETQYF. The CDR3 DNA sequence: TGTGCCAGCTCACCTACGGGGAGTGAAGAGACCCAGTACTTC.

The rearrangement joins TRBV7-9 to TRBJ2-7; perhaps TRBD1 as D (5 bases). The CDR3 sequence is 14 residues long. V was pared by 2 bases and J by 2 bases, with 10 bases between. Per the germline V gene, CDR1 is SEHNR and CDR2 is FQNEAQ (reference sequence). CDR3 sequence: CASSLQDITYEQYF. In DNA, the CDR3 is TGTGCCAGCAGCTTACAGGACATTACCTACGAGCAGTACTTC.

The CDR3, as DNA: TGCGCCAGCAGCTTGGAAGGGGATCTCTCTGGAAACACCATATATTTT. Its translation is CASSLEGDLSGNTIYF. The chain is built from TRBV5-1 and TRBJ1-3; the D gene is possibly TRBD1 (5 bases). V dropped 0 bases and J dropped 0 bases, with 10 bases sitting between them. CDR1 is SGHRS and CDR2 is YFSETQ in the germline V gene. This CDR3 comprises 16 residues.

This clone occurred a few times. V usage is TRBV2 and J usage is TRBJ1-2, with unresolved D. The CDR3 totals 15 residues. Germline V gene lookup returns CDR1 SNHLY and CDR2 FYNNEI. Trimming stripped 7 bases from V and 2 bases from J, with 17 bases between. The CDR3 reads CASIPVPGGNYGYTF. Written as DNA, the CDR3 is TGTGCCAGCATCCCTGTCCCGGGTGGAAACTATGGCTACACCTTC.

This sequence joins TRBV9 and TRBJ1-6, with a possible D match to TRBD1 (5 bases). Germline CDR1 and CDR2: SGDLS and YYNGEE. The CDR3 has 14 residues. Trimming took 0 bases from V and 7 from J, leaving 8 bases between them. Here the CDR3 reads CASSVAQGNSPLHF. DNA for the CDR3: TGTGCCAGCAGCGTAGCTCAGGGAAATTCACCCCTCCACTTT.

The chain has TRBV5-1 and TRBJ2-7; 7 bases fit TRBD2. The length of the CDR3 is 15 residues. Germline assignment: CDR1 SGHRS and CDR2 YFSETQ. J lost 2 bases, V lost 3 bases, and 8 bases had no gene match. The CDR3 loop is CASSSTSAGPYEQYF. The CDR3 coding sequence is TGCGCCAGCAGCTCTACTAGCGCAGGCCCCTACGAGCAGTACTTC.